The source of this TCR beta chain is a study of regulatory T cells in long-lasting Graves disease. Whole-study results and caveats: Rather than thyroid tissue, only peripheral blood underwent study. Persistent disease samples used TRBV28, TRBJ1-2 and TRBJ2-5 preferentially. In persistent patients, shared public clonotypes (roughly 3,000) outnumbered those in new patients (about 1,000).

About this clonotype: Its specificity is unknown.

Library construction for TCR beta used iRepertoire HTBI primers and Arm-PCR of CDR3 regions. TCRdb redid the calling of the multiplex PCR reads with MiXCR, one entry per CDR3 protein. Of around 470,000 distinct CDR3 sequences in the sample, 11% to 15% were seen once. Germline V gene data show CDR1 as SEHNR and CDR2 as FQNEAQ (reference sequence). The CDR3 totals 16 residues. With 5 bases removed from V and 5 bases from J, the gap between germline ends came to 20 bases. Time point: newly diagnosed GD, antithyroid drugs for less than 3 months. Extracted PBMC RNA gave rise to the TCR library. In addition, the sample was reused for a study of T cells in Graves' hyperthyroidism and ophthalmopathy. That work adds: Uncontrolled infection, other autoimmune disease, pregnancy and lactation each barred patients from inclusion.

This sequence originates from a woman aged 50 to 60 with Graves disease. Sample: peripheral blood mononuclear cells (PBMCs), taken at new diagnosis, from a patient treated with antithyroid drugs. This chain joins TRBV7-9 and TRBJ2-3, with D perhaps matching TRBD1 (6 bases). CDR3 bases: TGTGCCAGCAGCCTCAATAACAGGGATCTTGGAGATACGCAGTATTTT. This gives the protein CASSLNNRDLGDTQYF.